This TCR beta chain was identified during a study of T cells after yellow fever vaccination. Whole-study results and caveats: Just a small share of clonotypes turned up in the CD4 compartment as well as the CD8 compartment.

Trimming took 1 base from V and 10 from J, leaving 12 bases between them. Looked up from germline, CDR1 is LGHNA and CDR2 is YSLEER. The CDR3 covers 13 residues. With respect to this clonotype: Its antigen is as yet unknown.

TCRdb re-called the 5' RACE reads with MiXCR, one entry per CDR3 protein. The sample includes some 400,000 distinct CDR3 sequences, around 19% seen only once; the top ten take 15% to 20%. Sequencing used PBMCs, obtained before the yellow fever booster vaccination. This rearrangement joins TRBV4-3 to TRBJ2-3; D tentatively reads TRBD1 or TRBD2 (5 bases each). This clonotype originated in a man younger than 35 who received the YFV17D yellow fever vaccine. CDR3 in amino acids: CASSQGIRDPQYF. As DNA, the CDR3 is TGCGCCAGCAGCCAAGGTATCCGGGACCCGCAGTATTTT.